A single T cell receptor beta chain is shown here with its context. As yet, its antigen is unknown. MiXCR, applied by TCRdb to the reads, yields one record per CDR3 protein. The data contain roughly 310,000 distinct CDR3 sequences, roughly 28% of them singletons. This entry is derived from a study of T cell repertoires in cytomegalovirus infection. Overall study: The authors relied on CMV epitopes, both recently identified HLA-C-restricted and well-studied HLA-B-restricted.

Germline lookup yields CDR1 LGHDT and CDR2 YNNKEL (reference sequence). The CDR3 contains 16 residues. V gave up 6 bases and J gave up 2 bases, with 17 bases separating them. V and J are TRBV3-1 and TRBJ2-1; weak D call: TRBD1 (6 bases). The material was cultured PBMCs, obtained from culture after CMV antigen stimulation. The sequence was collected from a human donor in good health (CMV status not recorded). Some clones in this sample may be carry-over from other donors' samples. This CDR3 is CASSANPGQTYNEQFF. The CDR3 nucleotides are TGTGCCAGCAGTGCAAACCCGGGACAAACCTACAATGAGCAGTTCTTC.